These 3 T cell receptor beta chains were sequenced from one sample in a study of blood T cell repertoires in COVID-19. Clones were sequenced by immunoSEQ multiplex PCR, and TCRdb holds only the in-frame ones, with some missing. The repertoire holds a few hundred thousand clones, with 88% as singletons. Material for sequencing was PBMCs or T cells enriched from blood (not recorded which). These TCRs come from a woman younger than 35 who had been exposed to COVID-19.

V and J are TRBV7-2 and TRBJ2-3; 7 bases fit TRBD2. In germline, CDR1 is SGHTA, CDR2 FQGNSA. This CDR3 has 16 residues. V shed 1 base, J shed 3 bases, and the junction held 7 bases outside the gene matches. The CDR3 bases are TGTGCCAGCAGCTTAGTACTAGCGATCGTAACAGATACGCAGTATTTT. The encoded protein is CASSLVLAIVTDTQYF.

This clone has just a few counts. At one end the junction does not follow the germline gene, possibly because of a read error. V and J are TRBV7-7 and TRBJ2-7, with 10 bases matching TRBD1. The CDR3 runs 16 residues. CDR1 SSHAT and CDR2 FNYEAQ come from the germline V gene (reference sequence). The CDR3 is CASSLGRDRGSYEQYF. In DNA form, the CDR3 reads TGTGCTAGCAGCTTAGGTCGGGACAGGGGTTCCTACGAGCAGTACTTC.

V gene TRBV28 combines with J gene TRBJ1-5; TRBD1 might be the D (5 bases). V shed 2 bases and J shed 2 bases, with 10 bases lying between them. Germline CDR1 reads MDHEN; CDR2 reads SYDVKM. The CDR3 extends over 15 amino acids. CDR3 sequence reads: CASSLTGSGNQPQHF. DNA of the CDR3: TGTGCCAGCAGTTTAACAGGATCGGGCAATCAGCCCCAGCATTTT.